This T cell receptor (beta chain) was found in a study of beta chain features in type 1 diabetes (dated 2018 in TCRdb). With respect to the entire study: Mean age, gender distribution, total cell number and subset yield did not differ between patients and healthy donors. A total of under 120,000,000 sorted cells were examined across all samples, and RNA yield correlated strongly with the number of cells per subset. Regulatory and stem cell-like memory subsets were obtained from only 8 patients and about eight healthy donors, while naive and central memory subsets were obtained from all 28 donors. In the study, TCRB repertoires of sorted circulating CD4+ T cell subsets from recently diagnosed type 1 diabetes patients were compared with those of matched healthy donors.

All of the isolated RNA was reverse transcribed with the High Capacity cDNA Reverse Transcription Kit, so expressed TCRB transcripts were sequenced. Deep immunoSEQ sequencing was applied to naive, central memory and regulatory T cell samples, giving an average of about 3.57 million total reads per sample. After sorted cells were lysed in RLT buffer, RNA was extracted with DNase-treated RNeasy Micro or Mini kits, with the choice depending on cell number. Each cell subset was processed separately to prevent cross-contamination, with patient and healthy donor samples processed together. The immunoSEQ multiplex PCR was used to amplify TCRB sequences from cDNA, generating 87-bp fragments that spanned the CDR3 region. Sequencing of the amplicons was done on the Illumina HiSeq platform. As for how the authors treated the data: Synthetic template baselines were used to correct PCR bias computationally, reads within Hamming distance 2 were collapsed together, and singletons that could not be merged were discarded. Reads were aligned to IMGT to assign V, D and J genes, CDR3 length, and insertions or deletions at six rearrangement sites. Within each subset, clonotype counts were normalized to the number of sorted cells before true diversity and Gini coefficients were calculated with the tcR R package. Repertoire sharing was quantified using the overlap coefficient calculated on TCRB nucleotide sequences. As a proxy for the pre-selection repertoire, out-of-frame TCRB sequences from naive cells were analyzed. Imported from immuneACCESS, the table was reduced by TCRdb to in-frame sequences with V and J called. These copies leave out some clones; in studies compared against another copy, an unresolved V gene accounts for under half, and the cause of the remainder is not known. V, J and clone size are those of that table, while D and trimming were read from the DNA. This sample lists a few hundred thousand clones; about 14% were detected once. The top ten clones comprise around 0.016% of the sample.

Points on this clone: Its antigen remains unidentified. Qualities for individual bases were not recorded, and no much larger clone is one base off.

Each donor gave one peripheral blood draw, averaging approximately 0.11 L, which was collected into heparinised tubes. A BD FACSAria II and a panel including CD45RO, CCR7, CD25, CD127, CD95 and CD27 were used to sort naive, central memory, regulatory and stem cell-like memory CD4+ T cells. Purity was above 95% for every sorted population. PBMCs were isolated immediately by Lymphoprep density gradient centrifugation and stained directly without culture. Samples were stained and sorted in pairs, with one healthy donor and one patient per experiment, so that batch effects were minimized. Summary of the overall study and its limitations: The naive, central memory and regulatory TCRB repertoires appeared to resemble one another more closely among patients than among healthy donors. Shorter templates might be favored by PCR, yet because patient and control samples were amplified and corrected together, any such skew would affect both groups equally. Because the HLA sub-analyses included only small numbers of individuals, any influence of HLA type on TCRB rearrangement was left unresolved. Sequencing cDNA rather than genomic DNA could over-represent highly expressing activated cells, although activation and CD3 levels did not differ between groups. At VDJ recombination sites, patients with type 1 diabetes made fewer insertions and deleted more nucleotides, a pattern implying thymic rearrangement abnormalities. In all four CD4+ subsets, TCRB CDR3 length was moderately but significantly shorter in type 1 diabetes patients.

The TCR comes from a woman under 30 with type 1 diabetes. The sequenced sample was naive CD4+ T cells from blood. The sample's cell subset or site label is to be understood as: true naive CD4+ T cells.

The nucleotide sequence is TGTGCCAGCAGCTTGACTAGCGGGTACTACGAGCAGTACTTC. This is translated as CASSLTSGYYEQYF. The sequence joins TRBV7-9 to TRBJ2-7; the central 10 bases match TRBD2. The CDR3 covers 14 residues, taking in both the cysteine and the phenylalanine. Just CDR3 DNA is preserved here, 42 bases in frame from base 1. Here V drops 3 bases and J drops 3 bases, and the junction holds 2 bases not matched to any gene. CDR1 and CDR2, per the germline V gene (reference sequence), are SEHNR and FQNEAQ.